A selection of T cell receptor beta chains follows, all from one sample in a study of cytomegalovirus exposure and HLA in healthy donors. Measured with immunoSEQ multiplex PCR; TCRdb has only the in-frame clones, and not every one. In the table there are approximately 280,000 clones, around 86% of which are singletons. Sequenced sample: PBMCs. These receptors were taken from a man aged 35 to 55 in good health and CMV-seropositive. Each CDR3 is given with its conserved first and last residue. The D gene is left open where the match is weak. Rows give clone size only sometimes, using once, few, many, or a class for an expanded clone.

TRBD1 TRBJ1-4 once TRBV28 TGTGCCAGCAGTTCACATCAGGCTGGACAGGGTTTCGAAAAACTGTTTTTT CASSSHQAGQGFEKLFF
TRBD2 TRBJ2-7 . TRBV9 TGTGCCAGCAGCACATCAGCGGGAGTTTCCTACGAGCAGTACTTC CASSTSAGVSYEQYF
. TRBJ1-1 . TRBV5-1 TGCGCCAGCAGCTTCTACCCCGGTGAGGGCACTATTGAAGCTTTCTTT CASSFYPGEGTIEAFF
TRBD1 TRBJ1-5 . TRBV19 TGTGCCAGTAGTCAACAGGGGAGGAATCAGCCCCAGCATTTT CASSQQGRNQPQHF
. TRBJ1-6 . TRBV5-4 TGTGCCAGCAGCCCGGGGGGCACGGATTCACCCCTCCACTTT CASSPGGTDSPLHF
TRBD2 TRBJ2-7 . TRBV28 TGTGCCAGCAGCCCCCCCGGGAGGGGAACCGAGCAGTACTTC CASSPPGRGTEQYF
. TRBJ1-3 . TRBV5-8 TGTGCTAGCAGCTTGCGGGGGACTGGAAACACCATATATTTT CASSLRGTGNTIYF
. TRBJ2-7 . TRBV27 TGTGCCACCCGGCGGAGTGGCCCCTACGAGCAGTACTTC CATRRSGPYEQYF
. TRBJ1-5 . TRBV18 TGTGCCAGCTCACCTCCTAATAGCAATCAGCCCCAGCATTTT CASSPPNSNQPQHF
TRBD1 TRBJ2-3 . TRBV2 TGTGCCAGCAGTGGACAGGGAACTAGCACAGATACGCAGTATTTT CASSGQGTSTDTQYF
TRBD2 TRBJ2-5 . TRBV5-6 TGTGCCAGCAGCTTTCTAGCGGGAGTGCAAGAGACCCAGTACTTC CASSFLAGVQETQYF
TRBD1 TRBJ1-2 once TRBV5-1 TGCGCCAGCAGCCGCTGGACAGGGGAGGACTATGGCTACACCTTC CASSRWTGEDYGYTF
TRBD1 TRBJ2-7 . TRBV6-6 TGTGCCAGCAGTTACGACAGGGCGTACGAGCAGTACTTC CASSYDRAYEQYF
. TRBJ2-2 . TRBV6-1 TGTGCCAGCTCCACAGGACCCGCGAACACCGGGGAGCTGTTTTTT CASSTGPANTGELFF
TRBD1 TRBJ2-7 . TRBV7-8 TGTGCCAGCAGCTCGGGACAGGGGGTCGAGCAGTACTTC CASSSGQGVEQYF
. TRBJ2-3 once TRBV7-9 TGTGCCAGCAGCTTAGCTCTCAGGGGCCCTAGCACAGATACGCAGTATTTT CASSLALRGPSTDTQYF
TRBD1 TRBJ1-4 . TRBV29-1 TGCAGCGTAGGGACAGGGGATGAAAAACTGTTTTTT CSVGTGDEKLFF
. TRBJ1-1 once TRBV28 TGTGCCAGCAGTTTGGAGTCCATGAACACTGAAGCTTTCTTT CASSLESMNTEAFF
TRBD1 TRBJ2-7 . TRBV7-2 TGTGCCAGCAGCCCGGGACAGGGGGACTCCTACGAGCAGTACTTC CASSPGQGDSYEQYF
TRBD2 TRBJ2-7 . TRBV29-1 TGCAGCGCCGGACTAGCGGGGGACTACGAGCAGTACTTC CSAGLAGDYEQYF
TRBD1 TRBJ2-7 . TRBV5-5 TGTGCCAGCAGCTGGACAGGGGACGAGCAGTACTTC CASSWTGDEQYF
. TRBJ1-1 . TRBV5-1 TGCGCCAGCAGCTTGTCCCCCCTCTTGAACACTGAAGCTTTCTTT CASSLSPLLNTEAFF
TRBD1 TRBJ2-1 . TRBV18 TGTGCCAGCTCACCACCAGGACAGGGGAGCTCCTACAATGAGCAGTTCTTC CASSPPGQGSSYNEQFF
. TRBJ1-5 . TRBV7-2 TGTGCCAGCAGCTTAAACATCCGCAATCAGCCCCAGCATTTT CASSLNIRNQPQHF
TRBD1 TRBJ2-7 . TRBV7-9 TGTGCCAGCAGCGTAACAGGGGGCGACTACGAGCAGTACTTC CASSVTGGDYEQYF
. TRBJ2-7 once TRBV11-2 TGTGCCAGCAGCTCAAGCCCGGGGAGGTTATTCGAGCAGTACTTC CASSSSPGRLFEQYF
TRBD1 TRBJ1-5 few TRBV4-3 TGCGCCAGCAGCCACCTGGGACAGGGGCAGCCCCAGCATTTT CASSHLGQGQPQHF
TRBD1 TRBJ1-2 . TRBV4-1 TGCGCCAGCAGCCTATCGGTCCCAGGGGGCTATGGCTACACCTTC CASSLSVPGGYGYTF
TRBD1 TRBJ2-5 . TRBV11-3 TGTGCCAGCAGCTTAGGTCCGGGCCGTCAGGGGGCCGCAGAGACCCAGTACTTC CASSLGPGRQGAAETQYF
TRBD2 TRBJ2-7 . TRBV4-1 TGCGCCAGCAGCCCTGGGACTAGCGGGAGGGCCCTCGAGCAGTACTTC CASSPGTSGRALEQYF